This T cell receptor beta chain was recovered during a study of blood T cell repertoires in COVID-19. For the study at large: Collection of acute and convalescent COVID-19 samples took place in the United States, Italy and Spain. Nucleic acid was either cDNA or gDNA, and it came from T cells, B-cell-depleted T cells, or PBMCs.

This CDR3 is 17 amino acids long. J was trimmed by 6 bases and V by 3 bases; bases with no gene match: 8. CDR1 and CDR2 from the germline V gene are ENHRY and SYGVKD. How the authors handled the data: Reference gene primer amplification in the assay estimated nucleated cell counts. Using immunoSEQ multiplex PCR, the repertoire was profiled, and TCRdb retains in-frame clones only, with some absent. Clonal size and the V and J genes are those of that table, whereas D and trimming came from the DNA. This table has nearly 200,000 clones, 70% to 90% appearing once. The sequenced sample was peripheral blood. This rearrangement joins TRBV10-3 to TRBJ2-1; 13 nucleotides agree with TRBD2. The sequence derives from a woman aged 35 to 49 who had recovered from COVID-19. CDR3 DNA: TGTGCCATCAGTGATCAGCTAAGGACTAGCGGGAGCAATGAGCAGTTCTTC. Translated: CAISDQLRTSGSNEQFF.